The 24 T cell receptor beta chains listed next were all sequenced from one sample in a study of blood T cell repertoires in COVID-19. Assay: immunoSEQ multiplex PCR; the TCRdb copy retains only in-frame clones and omits some. The sample contains 350,000 to 450,000 clones, around 87% of which appear only once. The sample comprised peripheral blood. Receptor source: a human donor in a cohort sampled during active COVID-19.

The chain links TRBV6-2 or TRBV6-3 to TRBJ2-5, with 12 bases aligning to TRBD2. The V gene end was trimmed by 6 bases and the J gene end by 5 bases; junction bases not matched to a gene: 13. The CDR3 loop spans 17 amino acids. Germline V lookup: CDR1 MNHEY, CDR2 SVGEGT. The CDR3 loop is CASSLPTSGGPWETQYF. Written as DNA, the CDR3 is TGTGCCAGCAGCCTCCCCACTAGCGGGGGGCCGTGGGAGACCCAGTACTTC.

This clone has only a few counts. This sequence joins TRBV3-1 (or the pseudogene TRBV3-2) and TRBJ1-1; no clear D. This CDR3 has 14 amino acids. V dropped 0 bases and J dropped 7 bases, with 12 bases sitting between them. Germline V gene data show CDR1 as LGHDT and CDR2 as YNNKEL (reference sequence). The CDR3, as DNA: TGTGCCAGCAGCCAAGATATTTTTCGGGGTGAAGCTTTCTTT. It encodes CASSQDIFRGEAFF.

The chain uses TRBV19 and TRBJ2-6, with 9 bases fitting TRBD1. V trimming: 7 bases; J trimming: 4 bases; junction bases outside the gene matches: 5. This CDR3 is built from 15 residues. CDR1 and CDR2 from the germline V gene are LNHDA and SQIVND (reference sequence). CDR3 loop: CASKRDRVGANVLTF. The CDR3 DNA is TGTGCCAGTAAAAGGGACAGGGTCGGGGCCAACGTCCTGACTTTC.

This chain joins TRBV30 and TRBJ1-6; 7 nucleotides align to TRBD1. The CDR3 has 15 residues. V lost 2 bases, J lost 10 bases, and 11 bases stayed unmatched. CDR1 and CDR2 (germline): GTSNPN, SVGIG (reference sequence). CDR3 nucleotides: TGTGCCTGGAGTACCGATGTGCAGGGGGAATCACCCCTCCACTTT. Protein sequence: CAWSTDVQGESPLHF.

This clone was counted a single time. J is TRBJ2-1 and V is TRBV5-1; D is possibly TRBD2 (6 bases). CDR3 length equals 15 residues. Germline CDR1 reads SGHRS; CDR2 reads YFSETQ. The V end lost 5 bases, the J end lost 7 bases, and 19 bases lay between the germline ends. The CDR3 DNA reads TGCGCCAGCAGGTCCGGAGGGAGTCGTCGAAATGAGCAGTTCTTC. Protein product: CASRSGGSRRNEQFF. The complete variable domain, with remaining parts taken from reference TRBV5-1 and TRBJ2-1, reads KAGVTQTPRYLIKTRGQQVTLSCSPISGHRSVSWYQQTPGQGLQFLFEYFSETQRNKGNFPGRFSGRQFSNSRSEMNVSTLELGDSALYLCASRSGGSRRNEQFFGPGTRLTVL.

J is TRBJ1-2 and V is TRBV4-1; D is undetermined. CDR1 and CDR2 (germline): MGHRA, YSYEKL. Trimming shortened V by 0 bases and J by 4 bases, and 15 bases separated the two germline ends. This CDR3 has 16 amino acids. The CDR3 DNA reads as TGCGCCAGCAGCCAAGATTTGGGGAGGTCTTTCTATGGCTACACCTTC. As protein: CASSQDLGRSFYGYTF.

This chain uses TRBV19 with TRBJ2-7; TRBD2 matches 9 bases. J lost 1 base, V lost 6 bases, and 10 bases had no gene match. Germline loops: CDR1 LNHDA, CDR2 SQIVND (reference sequence). CDR3 length: 16 residues. Here the CDR3 reads CASSDLRTSASYEQYF. The DNA for the CDR3 is TGTGCCAGTAGCGATCTCCGGACTAGCGCTTCCTACGAGCAGTACTTC.

This clone has only one observation. The chain joins TRBV2 to TRBJ2-7, with 7 nucleotides matching TRBD1. Looked up from germline, CDR1 is SNHLY and CDR2 is FYNNEI. Germline trimming cut 5 bases from V and 3 bases from J; bases unmatched to any gene: 1. The CDR3 totals 12 residues. The chain's CDR3 is CASSRDSYEQYF. The CDR3 DNA sequence: TGTGCCAGCAGTAGGGACAGCTACGAGCAGTACTTC.

The chain combines TRBV12-3 or TRBV12-4 with TRBJ2-7; 9 nucleotides line up with TRBD1. The length of the CDR3 is 12 residues. With V trimmed by 7 bases and J by 7 bases, 5 bases remained unmatched. The CDR3 is CASTGQGAEQYF. The CDR3 region has the DNA TGTGCCAGCACGGGACAGGGAGCTGAGCAGTACTTC.

The sample holds one count of this clone. The rearrangement uses TRBV25-1 and TRBJ2-1; 7 nucleotides align to TRBD1. The CDR3 covers 12 residues. V shed 6 bases, J shed 8 bases, and the junction held 4 bases outside the gene matches. Germline lookup yields CDR1 MGHDK and CDR2 SYGVNS. CDR3 region: CASSVQGYEQFF. CDR3 nucleotides: TGTGCCAGCAGCGTACAGGGGTATGAGCAGTTCTTC.

The V and J genes are TRBV28 and TRBJ1-5, with TRBD1 matching 8 bases. V shed 5 bases, J shed 9 bases, and the junction held 9 bases outside the gene matches. Germline CDR1 reads MDHEN; CDR2 reads SYDVKM. The CDR3 extends over 14 amino acids. The CDR3 region has the DNA TGTGCCAGCAGTGACCGGAACAGGGGGTTGCCCCAGCATTTT. It translates to CASSDRNRGLPQHF.

This chain joins TRBV7-2 and TRBJ1-1, with 8 nucleotides matching TRBD1. Germline loops: CDR1 SGHTA, CDR2 FQGNSA. CDR3 length: 16 amino acids. Trimming at V came to 1 base and at J to 6 bases, leaving 10 bases not matched to a gene. The CDR3, as DNA: TGTGCCAGCAGCTTAGTACAGGGGGGGTTCGGGGCTGAAGCTTTCTTT. Protein product: CASSLVQGGFGAEAFF.

The rearrangement joins TRBV7-6 to TRBJ2-1, with a tentative D call TRBD2 (6 bases). CDR3 length: 16 amino acids. The germline gives CDR1 SGHVS, CDR2 FNYEAQ. The germline V and J ends were trimmed by 1 base and 6 bases, with 16 bases remaining between them. CDR3 DNA sequence: TGTGCCAGCAGCTTAGTAGGCGGGACCCCCTCCAATGAGCAGTTCTTC. This translates into CASSLVGGTPSNEQFF.

CDR3 protein: CASSERGTGGGGAFF. The CDR3 DNA reads TGTGCCAGCAGTGAAAGGGGGACAGGGGGCGGAGGAGCTTTCTTT. This chain uses TRBV6-1 with TRBJ1-1, with TRBD1 matching 12 bases. CDR3 length: 15 amino acids. CDR1 and CDR2 (germline): MNHNS, SASEGT. V was clipped by 2 bases and J by 10 bases; unmatched bases: 8.

V is TRBV27 and J is TRBJ1-6; no reliable D call. This CDR3 comprises 14 residues. Trimming pared 4 bases from V and 4 bases from J, leaving 8 bases between. Germline CDR1 and CDR2: MNHEY and SMNVEV (reference sequence). The CDR3 region has the DNA TGTGCCAGCAGTTACCGGGGTTATAATTCACCCCTCCACTTT. It is translated as CASSYRGYNSPLHF.

Of note for this clone: Germline is not matched at one junction end, which may reflect a read error. The genes are TRBV7-7 and TRBJ2-5; 9 bases agree with TRBD2. The CDR3 is 15 amino acids. Germline V gene sequence: CDR1 SSHAT, CDR2 FNYEAQ (reference sequence). CDR3 residues: CASSFLRGGQETQYF. The CDR3 bases are TGTGCTAGCAGCTTCCTGCGGGGGGGCCAAGAGACCCAGTACTTC.

CDR3 residues: CASSTRTGINQPQHF. CDR3 sequence (DNA): TGTGCCAGTAGTACCAGGACAGGGATAAATCAGCCCCAGCATTTT. This chain joins TRBV19 and TRBJ1-5; 8 nucleotides align to TRBD1. There are 15 residues in the CDR3. The junction had 6 bases not matched to a gene; V was cut back by 4 bases and J by 4 bases. Per germline, CDR1 LNHDA and CDR2 SQIVND (reference sequence).

This rearrangement joins TRBV2 to TRBJ2-2, with 10 nucleotides matching TRBD2. CDR3 length equals 16 residues. J lost 6 bases, V lost 3 bases, and 7 bases had no gene match. CDR1 SNHLY and CDR2 FYNNEI come from the germline V gene. The CDR3 protein is CASSELAGALAGELFF. The CDR3, as DNA: TGTGCCAGCAGTGAGCTAGCGGGGGCCTTAGCCGGGGAGCTGTTTTTT.

The chain combines TRBV5-6 with TRBJ2-3; D remains unclear. The germline V gene encodes CDR1 SGHDT and CDR2 YYEEEE. Trimming took 2 bases from V and 10 from J, leaving 8 bases between them. There are 11 residues in the CDR3. The CDR3 DNA sequence: TGTGCCAGCAGCTTAGCCTTTTCGCAGTATTTT. Its protein is CASSLAFSQYF.

The chain recombines TRBV6-5 with TRBJ2-3, with 8 bases aligning to TRBD2. J lost 5 bases, V lost 8 bases, and 9 bases had no gene match. Germline assignment: CDR1 MNHEY and CDR2 SVGAGI. The CDR3 sequence is 14 residues long. CDR3 sequence reads: CASEIGRGGDTQYF. CDR3 coding DNA: TGTGCCAGCGAGATCGGCCGGGGGGGAGATACGCAGTATTTT.

The chain uses TRBV7-9 and TRBJ1-5, with TRBD1 matching over 7 bases. CDR3 length: 13 residues. CDR1 is SEHNR and CDR2 is FQNEAQ in the germline V gene (reference sequence). After removal of 5 bases from V and 4 bases from J, the junction contained 2 bases not matched to a gene. The CDR3 DNA is TGTGCCAGCAGCCGGGGACAGAATCAGCCCCAGCATTTT. This translates into CASSRGQNQPQHF.

The chain combines TRBV4-2 with TRBJ1-3; D gene uncertain. The CDR3 extends over 17 amino acids. CDR1 LGHNA and CDR2 YNFKEQ come from the germline V gene. V was trimmed by 0 bases and J by 1 base, leaving 13 bases between them. This chain's CDR3 is CASSQDLLVTSGNTIYF. CDR3 nucleotides: TGTGCCAGCAGCCAAGATTTACTGGTGACATCTGGAAACACCATATATTTT.

This sequence joins TRBV7-3 and TRBJ2-3; 10 nucleotides line up with TRBD2. CDR3 length: 18 residues. Germline V lookup: CDR1 SGHTA, CDR2 FQGTGA. Losses at the gene ends were 0 bases for V and 3 bases for J; bases not matched to a gene: 9. The CDR3 sequence is CASSLTASGSVLTDTQYF. The CDR3 bases are TGTGCCAGCAGCTTAACGGCTAGCGGGAGCGTCCTTACAGATACGCAGTATTTT.

This clone has just one count. The CDR3: CASSPLGQGATGELFF. The CDR3 DNA sequence: TGCGCCAGCAGCCCACTCGGACAGGGGGCGACCGGGGAGCTGTTTTTT. This rearrangement joins TRBV5-1 to TRBJ2-2, with TRBD1 matching 11 bases. The CDR3 is made up of 16 amino acids. Germline V gene data show CDR1 as SGHRS and CDR2 as YFSETQ. The junction had 7 bases not matched to a gene; V was cut back by 4 bases and J by 5 bases.